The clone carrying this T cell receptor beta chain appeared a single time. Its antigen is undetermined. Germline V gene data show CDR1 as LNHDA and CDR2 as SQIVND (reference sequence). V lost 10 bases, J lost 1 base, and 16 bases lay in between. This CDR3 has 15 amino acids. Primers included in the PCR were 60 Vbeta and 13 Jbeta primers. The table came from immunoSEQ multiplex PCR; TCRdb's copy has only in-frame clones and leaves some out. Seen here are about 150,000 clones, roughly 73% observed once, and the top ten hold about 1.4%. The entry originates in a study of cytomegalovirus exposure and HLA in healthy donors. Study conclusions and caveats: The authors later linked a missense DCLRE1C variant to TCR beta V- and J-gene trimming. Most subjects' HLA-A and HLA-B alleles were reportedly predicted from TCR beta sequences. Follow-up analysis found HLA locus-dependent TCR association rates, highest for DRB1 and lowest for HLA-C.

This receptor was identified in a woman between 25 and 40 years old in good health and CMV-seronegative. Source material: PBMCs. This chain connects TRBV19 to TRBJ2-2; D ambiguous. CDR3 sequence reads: CATCPGLGNTGELFF. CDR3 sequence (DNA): TGTGCCACCTGCCCGGGTCTGGGGAACACCGGGGAGCTGTTTTTT.